This TCR beta chain was sequenced in a study of cytomegalovirus exposure and HLA in healthy donors. Looking at the study overall: In terms of ancestry, the Caucasian-associated cluster contained roughly 80% of the 300 to 400 genotyped donors. Study-level points and caveats: Reports showed the classifier diagnosing cytomegalovirus status with high specificity and sensitivity.

PCR primers comprised 60 Vbeta and 13 Jbeta primers. TCRdb keeps only in-frame clones here, not all; method: immunoSEQ multiplex PCR. This table holds about 170,000 clones, approximately 78% found once. CDR3 length: 14 residues. Germline V gene sequence: CDR1 SGHVS, CDR2 FQNEAQ. V lost 1 base, J lost 15 bases, and 12 bases stayed unmatched. Note on this clone: Its specificity is unknown.

Donors counted as nominally healthy when sampled, yet unrecorded immune exposures were likely. V and J are TRBV7-8 and TRBJ2-1; 7 bases match TRBD2. The sequencing input was PBMCs. This TCR came from a woman aged 18 to 35 in good health and CMV-seronegative. CDR3 loop: CASSLGGTIEGLFF. CDR3 in DNA: TGTGCCAGCAGCTTAGGGGGGACTATTGAAGGCCTGTTCTTC.